This entry concerns a single TCR beta chain. Its antigen remains unidentified. The source of the sample is a study of T-cell memory formation after mild COVID-19. The study, taken as a whole, reports: Memory sampled before infection contained some responding clones, suggesting cross-reactive memory joined. Clones which contracted sat mainly in CM and EM if CD4+, and in EMRA if CD8+. Clones that contracted from day 15 to 85 were balanced CD4/CD8, while later expanders leaned CD4+.

Libraries for TCRalpha and TCRbeta carried sample barcodes and unique molecular identifiers via 5'RACE. TCRdb re-called the 5' RACE reads through MiXCR, storing one row per CDR3 protein. The table records 400,000 or so distinct CDR3 sequences, around 18% of them present only once. Germline V gives CDR1 LGHDT, CDR2 YNNKEL (reference sequence). This CDR3 is 18 amino acids long. The J segment lost 0 bases and the V segment lost 6 bases, leaving 13 bases of the junction unmatched. This TCR came from an adult woman who had mild COVID-19 (a few samples of this study predate the infection). Cell type and time point are not known. Input material: PBMCs or a T cell subset sorted from them (not recorded which). The chain uses TRBV3-1 and TRBJ2-7; TRBD2 matches at 11 bases. CDR3 loop: CASRPSGGLRRPSYEQYF. Here the CDR3 DNA reads TGTGCCAGCAGGCCTAGCGGGGGGCTACGTCGCCCCTCCTACGAGCAGTACTTC.